These 24 T cell receptor beta chains came from one sample sequenced in a study of blood T cells in healthy people across ages. It was with a sample-barcoded 5' primer and a J-beta primer mix that a second PCR of roughly 7 to 12 cycles was run. TCRdb analysed the 5' RACE reads with MiXCR anew, one entry per CDR3 protein. The sample has around 1.5 million distinct CDR3 sequences; approximately 59% are singletons. The specimen was blood. Every receptor here comes from a young man in good health.

DNA for the CDR3: TGCAGCGTTGAAAGACAGCCCCAAGAGACCCAGTACTTC. Its protein product is CSVERQPQETQYF. The V call is TRBV29-1, the J call TRBJ2-5; a possible D gene is TRBD1 (5 bases). V was shortened by 2 bases and J by 1 base, with 8 bases between the two germline ends. Germline values: CDR1 SQVTM, CDR2 ANQGSEA. The CDR3 consists of 13 residues.

The chain links TRBV29-1 to TRBJ1-2; 12 nucleotides agree with TRBD1. This CDR3 contains 14 residues. The trim removed 4 bases at V and 7 bases at J, leaving 7 bases unmatched. Germline V gene lookup returns CDR1 SQVTM and CDR2 ANQGSEA. CDR3 loop: CSVGPGQGASGYTF. In DNA form, the CDR3 reads TGCAGCGTTGGGCCGGGACAGGGGGCGTCTGGCTACACCTTC.

The chain employs TRBV20-1 and TRBJ2-3; the D is unclear. V was cut by 6 bases and J by 2 bases, with 12 bases left in between. Germline V gene data show CDR1 as DFQATT and CDR2 as SNEGSKA (reference sequence). The CDR3 is made up of 13 amino acids. In DNA form, the CDR3 reads TGCAGTGCCGTGGATAGTTTCACAGATACGCAGTATTTT. Translating gives CSAVDSFTDTQYF.

V usage is TRBV7-8 and J usage is TRBJ1-1; possibly TRBD1 for D (6 bases). From germline, CDR1 is SGHVS and CDR2 FQNEAQ. The CDR3 runs to 16 residues. Between the trimmed V and J ends, which lost 5 bases and 3 bases, there was a span of 19 bases. The CDR3 here is CASSHRPQGGDTEAFF. As DNA, the CDR3 is TGTGCCAGCAGCCACAGACCACAGGGAGGGGACACTGAAGCTTTCTTT.

This rearrangement joins TRBV30 to TRBJ2-5; possible D gene TRBD1, 6 bases. The end of the DNA aligns better with TRBJ2-7, so the J call may be wrong. Germline V gives CDR1 GTSNPN, CDR2 SVGIG (reference sequence). The CDR3 totals 11 residues. The CDR3 region is CAWNSGVEQYF. CDR3 in DNA: TGTGCCTGGAACTCAGGGGTCGAGCAGTACTTC.

V gene TRBV6-1 combines with J gene TRBJ2-5; 10 bases agree with TRBD2. The V segment lost 4 bases and the J segment 3 bases; nucleotides outside the gene matches: 5. The CDR3 is 15 residues long. Germline V gene data show CDR1 as MNHNS and CDR2 as SASEGT. In DNA, the CDR3 is TGTGCCAGCAGTGTTGGGACTAGCGCAAAAGAGACCCAGTACTTC. This codes for CASSVGTSAKETQYF.

This clonotype showed up just a few times. This chain uses TRBV28 with TRBJ2-3, with TRBD1 as a possible D gene (6 bases). The germline V and J ends were trimmed by 7 bases and 3 bases, with 17 bases remaining between them. CDR3 size: 15 residues. Germline V gene data show CDR1 as MDHEN and CDR2 as SYDVKM. The CDR3 nucleotides are TGTGCCAGCAAAGACAGGTCGCTTCCAACAGATACGCAGTATTTT. Its protein is CASKDRSLPTDTQYF.

The rearrangement joins TRBV29-1 to TRBJ1-1; D is perhaps TRBD1 (6 bases). The CDR3 loop spans 13 amino acids. Trimming removed 6 bases at V and 0 bases at J, with 11 bases between. Germline CDR1 SQVTM, CDR2 ANQGSEA. The CDR3 loop reads CSVRGQMNTEAFF. The CDR3 coding sequence is TGCAGCGTCAGGGGCCAGATGAACACTGAAGCTTTCTTT.

The V gene is TRBV20-1, the J gene TRBJ2-3, with D possibly TRBD1 on 6 matching bases. Per germline, CDR1 DFQATT and CDR2 SNEGSKA (reference sequence). Deletions cut 6 bases from V and 4 bases from J, with 11 bases between. The CDR3 is made up of 12 amino acids. CDR3 sequence: CSAPQGPDTQYF. In nucleotides, the CDR3 is TGCAGTGCCCCACAGGGTCCAGATACGCAGTATTTT.

The chain couples TRBV6-5 to TRBJ1-2, with D uncertain. The CDR3 sequence is 18 residues long. Trimming stripped 0 bases from V and 4 bases from J, with 21 bases between. The germline gives CDR1 MNHEY, CDR2 SVGAGI. CDR3 in DNA: TGTGCCAGCAGTTACTCGATAAGAGAATCCACCTTTAGCTATGGCTACACCTTC. Translation: CASSYSIRESTFSYGYTF.

The V and J genes are TRBV6-6 and TRBJ2-1, with TRBD2 identical over 9 bases. Germline CDR1 is MNHNY and CDR2 is SVGAGI (reference sequence). The J segment lost 7 bases and the V segment lost 7 bases, leaving 14 bases of the junction unmatched. This CDR3 has 16 residues. DNA for the CDR3: TGTGCCAGCACCAATCCCGCGGGGGGGCCGGGGAATGAGCAGTTCTTC. Translation gives CASTNPAGGPGNEQFF.

The chain combines TRBV7-8 with TRBJ2-3; D remains ambiguous. CDR3 size: 15 residues. Germline CDR1 is SGHVS and CDR2 is FQNEAQ. The V end lost 1 base, the J end lost 0 bases, and 8 bases lay between the germline ends. The CDR3 spells CASSLGRHSTDTQYF. Here the CDR3 DNA reads TGTGCCAGCAGCTTAGGACGCCATAGCACAGATACGCAGTATTTT.

The chain carries TRBV4-2 and TRBJ1-5; D is unresolved. The germline V gene has CDR1 LGHNA and CDR2 YNFKEQ. There are 15 residues in the CDR3. Trimming left V 1 base short and J 6 bases short, with 13 bases between. This CDR3 is CASSQGPTLSQPQHF. The CDR3 coding sequence is TGTGCCAGCAGCCAAGGTCCAACATTGAGTCAGCCCCAGCATTTT.

CDR3 DNA: TGTGCCAGCAGCGTAGAACGGTTTAGCGGGAGTGCGGATACGCAGTATTTT. It specifies CASSVERFSGSADTQYF. The rearrangement uses TRBV9 and TRBJ2-3; 9 nucleotides align to TRBD2. This CDR3 spans 17 amino acids. Germline V CDR1 and CDR2: SGDLS, YYNGEE. V was clipped by 0 bases and J by 6 bases; unmatched bases: 11.

This clonotype was observed many times. The J gene is TRBJ2-7, the V gene TRBV12-3 or TRBV12-4; the D is unclear. The V and J ends lost 4 bases and 3 bases respectively, with 10 bases between them. The CDR3 length is 13 residues. CDR3 nucleotide sequence: TGTGCCAGCAGTTCCGGAGTAGGCTACGAGCAGTACTTC. It specifies CASSSGVGYEQYF.

J is TRBJ2-5 and V is TRBV7-7; D remains ambiguous. V shed 4 bases and J shed 5 bases, with 17 bases lying between them. CDR3 length equals 15 residues. CDR1 SSHAT and CDR2 FNYEAQ come from the germline V gene (reference sequence). The CDR3 loop is CASSSIISDRETQYF. The CDR3, as DNA: TGTGCCAGCAGCTCCATAATCAGTGATCGGGAGACCCAGTACTTC.

This clonotype is a singleton in its sample. The chain has TRBV28 and TRBJ1-6, with TRBD1 as a possible D gene (6 bases). The CDR3 sequence is 14 residues long. V was trimmed by 1 base and J by 11 bases, leaving 12 bases between them. CDR1 is MDHEN, CDR2 SYDVKM, per germline. This chain's CDR3 is CASSLYRESPPLHF. The CDR3 DNA follows: TGTGCCAGCAGTTTATACAGGGAGAGTCCACCCCTCCACTTT.

The V and J genes are TRBV6-6 and TRBJ2-7, with 10 bases that match TRBD1. The junction had 3 bases not matched to a gene; V was cut back by 2 bases and J by 2 bases. The CDR3 loop spans 15 amino acids. The germline V gene has CDR1 MNHNY and CDR2 SVGAGI (reference sequence). The CDR3 protein is CASSYAGQGAYEQYF. Written as DNA, the CDR3 is TGTGCCAGCAGTTACGCCGGACAGGGGGCCTACGAGCAGTACTTC.

V gene TRBV7-2 combines with J gene TRBJ2-1; D tentatively reads TRBD1 or TRBD2 (6 bases each). Per the germline V gene, CDR1 is SGHTA and CDR2 is FQGNSA. CDR3 size: 14 residues. Trimming left V 5 bases short and J 7 bases short, with 15 bases between. The CDR3, as DNA: TGTGCCAGCAGCCCCGGGGGCTGGCCTAATGAGCAGTTCTTC. Translated: CASSPGGWPNEQFF.

The gene calls are TRBV2 and TRBJ1-1; D possibly corresponds to TRBD1 (5 bases). Germline loops: CDR1 SNHLY, CDR2 FYNNEI. The CDR3 is 15 amino acids. V gave up 11 bases and J gave up 4 bases, with 23 bases separating them. Written as DNA, the CDR3 is TGTGCCGGAGTTCCTGACAGCCATGAGAGCACTGAAGCTTTCTTT. This encodes CAGVPDSHESTEAFF.

The rearrangement uses TRBV7-9 and TRBJ1-1; D uncertain. The CDR3 has 13 residues. Germline lookup yields CDR1 SEHNR and CDR2 FQNEAQ (reference sequence). V was trimmed by 5 bases and J by 4 bases, leaving 11 bases between them. The CDR3 sequence: CASSLDWSTEAFF. The DNA for the CDR3 is TGTGCCAGCAGCCTGGATTGGTCCACTGAAGCTTTCTTT.

The CDR3 DNA is TGTGCCAGCAGTTACTCGAGGACCTACAATGAGCAGTTCTTC. It yields the protein CASSYSRTYNEQFF. This chain uses TRBV6-5 with TRBJ2-1, with unresolved D. Germline V gives CDR1 MNHEY, CDR2 SVGAGI. The CDR3 is 14 amino acids. V lost 0 bases and J lost 2, with 5 bases in between.

This clonotype was counted only a few times. V is TRBV14 and J is TRBJ1-6; D perhaps matches TRBD1 (6 bases). CDR3 length: 14 residues. V was shortened by 4 bases and J by 9 bases, with 13 bases between the two germline ends. CDR1 is SGHDN and CDR2 is FVKESK in the germline V gene. The CDR3 nucleotides are TGTGCCAGCAGCCCTGGGACACCTACTTCACCCCTCCACTTT. This gives the protein CASSPGTPTSPLHF.

The rearrangement joins TRBV3-1 to TRBJ2-1, with D tentatively TRBD1 (6 bases). The CDR3 consists of 14 residues. Trimming left V 4 bases short and J 7 bases short, with 14 bases between. Germline V gene sequence: CDR1 LGHDT, CDR2 YNNKEL (reference sequence). In DNA form, the CDR3 reads TGTGCCAGCAGCCGGAGTAGGGGGTCGAATGAGCAGTTCTTC. As protein: CASSRSRGSNEQFF.